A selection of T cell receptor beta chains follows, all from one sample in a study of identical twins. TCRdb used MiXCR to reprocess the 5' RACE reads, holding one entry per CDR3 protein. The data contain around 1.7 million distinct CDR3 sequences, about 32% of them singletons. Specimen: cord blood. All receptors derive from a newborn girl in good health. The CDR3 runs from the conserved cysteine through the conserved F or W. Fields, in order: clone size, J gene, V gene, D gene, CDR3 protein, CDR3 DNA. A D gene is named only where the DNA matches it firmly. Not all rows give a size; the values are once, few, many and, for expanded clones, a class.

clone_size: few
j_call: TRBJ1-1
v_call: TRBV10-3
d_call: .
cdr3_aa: CAVSGQPKAAFF
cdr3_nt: TGTGCCGTCAGTGGGCAGCCCAAAGCGGCTTTCTTT

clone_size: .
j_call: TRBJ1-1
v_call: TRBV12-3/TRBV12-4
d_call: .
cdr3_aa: CANSLNRVEAFF
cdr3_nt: TGTGCCAACAGTTTAAACAGGGTTGAAGCTTTCTTT

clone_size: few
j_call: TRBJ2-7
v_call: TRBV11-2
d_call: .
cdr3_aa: CASSPHSPYEQYF
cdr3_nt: TGTGCCAGCAGCCCCCATTCTCCTTACGAGCAGTACTTC

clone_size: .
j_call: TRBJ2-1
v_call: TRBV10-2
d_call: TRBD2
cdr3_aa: CAASGRGGQYNEQFF
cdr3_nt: TGCGCCGCTTCGGGGCGGGGGGGCCAATACAATGAGCAGTTCTTC

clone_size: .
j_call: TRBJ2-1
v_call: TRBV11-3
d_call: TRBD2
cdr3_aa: CASSPRQRGEQFF
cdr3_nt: TGTGCCAGCAGTCCTAGGCAGCGGGGTGAGCAGTTCTTC

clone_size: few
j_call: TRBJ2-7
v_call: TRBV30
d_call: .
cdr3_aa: CAWRHRLGEQYF
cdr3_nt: TGTGCCTGGAGGCACCGTTTGGGCGAGCAGTACTTC

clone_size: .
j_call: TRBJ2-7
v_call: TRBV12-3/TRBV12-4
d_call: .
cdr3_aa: CASSLDVGREQYF
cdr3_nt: TGTGCCAGCAGTTTAGACGTAGGGCGGGAGCAGTACTTC

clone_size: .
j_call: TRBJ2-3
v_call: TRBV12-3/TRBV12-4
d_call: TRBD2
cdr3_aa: CASSHGLAGSSTDTQYF
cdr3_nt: TGTGCCAGCTCGCATGGTTTAGCGGGGTCTAGCACAGATACGCAGTATTTT

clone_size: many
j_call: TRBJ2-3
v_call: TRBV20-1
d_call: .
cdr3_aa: CSARAPSTDTQYF
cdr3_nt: TGCAGTGCTAGAGCCCCTAGCACAGATACGCAGTATTTT

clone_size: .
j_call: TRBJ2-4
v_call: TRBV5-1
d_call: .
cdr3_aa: CASSPLGGQILNEQYF
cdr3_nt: TGCGCCAGCAGTCCGCTCGGGGGCCAGATACTCAATGAGCAGTACTTC

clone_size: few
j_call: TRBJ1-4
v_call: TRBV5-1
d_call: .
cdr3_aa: CASSLAHRTAATNEKLFF
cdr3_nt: TGCGCCAGCAGCTTGGCCCACCGGACAGCTGCAACTAATGAAAAACTGTTTTTT

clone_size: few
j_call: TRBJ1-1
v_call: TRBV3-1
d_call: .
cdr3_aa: CASSTGGVEAFF
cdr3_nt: TGTGCCAGCAGTACAGGTGGGGTTGAAGCTTTCTTT

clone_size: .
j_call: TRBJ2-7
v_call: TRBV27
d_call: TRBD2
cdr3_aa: CASTGTSASYEQYF
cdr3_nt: TGTGCCAGCACGGGGACTAGCGCTTCCTACGAGCAGTACTTC

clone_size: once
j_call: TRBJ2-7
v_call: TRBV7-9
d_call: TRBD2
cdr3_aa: CASSLESGRAVEQYF
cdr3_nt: TGTGCCAGCAGCTTAGAAAGCGGGAGGGCCGTCGAGCAGTACTTC

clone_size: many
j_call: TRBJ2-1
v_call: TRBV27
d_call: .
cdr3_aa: CASSLPANEQFF
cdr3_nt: TGTGCCAGCAGCCTCCCGGCCAATGAGCAGTTCTTC

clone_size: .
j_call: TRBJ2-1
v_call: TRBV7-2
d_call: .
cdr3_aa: CASSLSREKKFF
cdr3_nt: TGTGCCAGCAGCTTATCCCGGGAGAAAAAGTTCTTC

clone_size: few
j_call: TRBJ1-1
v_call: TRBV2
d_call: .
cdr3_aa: CASTAMGDTEAFF
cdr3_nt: TGTGCCAGCACTGCGATGGGGGACACTGAAGCTTTCTTT

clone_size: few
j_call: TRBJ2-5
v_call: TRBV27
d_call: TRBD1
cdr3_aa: CASSPWTGGKETQYF
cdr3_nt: TGTGCCAGCAGTCCCTGGACAGGGGGCAAGGAGACCCAGTACTTC

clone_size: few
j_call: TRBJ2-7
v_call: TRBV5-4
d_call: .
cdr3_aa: CASSLEQAYEQYF
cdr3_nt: TGTGCCAGCAGCTTGGAGCAGGCCTACGAGCAGTACTTC

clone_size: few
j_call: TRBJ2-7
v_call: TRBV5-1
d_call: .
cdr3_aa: CASSFALATYNEQYF
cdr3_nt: TGCGCCAGCAGCTTTGCTCTAGCGACCTACAATGAGCAGTACTTC

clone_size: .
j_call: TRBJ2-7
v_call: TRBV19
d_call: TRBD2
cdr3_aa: CASSMAGAYEQYF
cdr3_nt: TGTGCCAGTAGTATGGCGGGGGCCTACGAGCAGTACTTC

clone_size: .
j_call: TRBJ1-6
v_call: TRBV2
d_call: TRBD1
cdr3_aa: CASRIRDSNSPLHF
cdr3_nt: TGTGCCAGCAGGATCCGGGACAGTAATTCACCCCTCCACTTT

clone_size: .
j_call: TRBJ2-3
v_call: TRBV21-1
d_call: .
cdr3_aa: CASRSGITDTQYF
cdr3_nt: TGTGCCAGCCGGAGCGGAATCACAGATACGCAGTATTTT

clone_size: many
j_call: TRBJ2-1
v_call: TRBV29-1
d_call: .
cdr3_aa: CSVLFPHEQFF
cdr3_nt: TGCAGCGTTCTTTTTCCCCATGAGCAGTTCTTC

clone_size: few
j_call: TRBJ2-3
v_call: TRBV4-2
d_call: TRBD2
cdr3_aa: CASSQDQVGLAGDTQYF
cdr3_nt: TGTGCCAGCAGCCAAGATCAAGTGGGACTAGCGGGGGATACGCAGTATTTT

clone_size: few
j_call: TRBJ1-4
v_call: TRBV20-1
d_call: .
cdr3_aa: CSARARGEKLFF
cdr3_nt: TGCAGTGCTAGAGCTAGGGGGGAAAAACTGTTTTTT